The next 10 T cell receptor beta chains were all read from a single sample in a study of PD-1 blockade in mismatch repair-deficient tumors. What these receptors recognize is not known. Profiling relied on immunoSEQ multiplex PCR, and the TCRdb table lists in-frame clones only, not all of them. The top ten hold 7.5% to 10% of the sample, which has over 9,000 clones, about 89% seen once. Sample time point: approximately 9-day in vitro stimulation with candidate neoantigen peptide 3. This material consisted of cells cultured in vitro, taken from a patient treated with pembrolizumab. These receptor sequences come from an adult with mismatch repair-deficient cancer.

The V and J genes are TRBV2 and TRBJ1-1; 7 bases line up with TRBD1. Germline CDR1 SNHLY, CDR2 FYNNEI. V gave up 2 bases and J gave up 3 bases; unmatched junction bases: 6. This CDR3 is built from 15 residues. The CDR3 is CASSEQGVGHTEAFF. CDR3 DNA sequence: TGTGCCAGCAGTGAACAGGGGGTGGGGCACACTGAAGCTTTCTTT.

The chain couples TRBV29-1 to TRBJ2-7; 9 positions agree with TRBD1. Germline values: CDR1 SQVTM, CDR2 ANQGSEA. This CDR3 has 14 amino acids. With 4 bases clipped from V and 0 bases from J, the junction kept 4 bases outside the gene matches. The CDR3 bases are TGCAGCGTTGGGTGGGACAGGGCCTCCTACGAGCAGTACTTC. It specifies CSVGWDRASYEQYF.

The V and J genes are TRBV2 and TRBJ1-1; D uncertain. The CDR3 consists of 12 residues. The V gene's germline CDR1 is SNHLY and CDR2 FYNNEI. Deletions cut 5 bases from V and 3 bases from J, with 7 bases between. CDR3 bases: TGTGCCAGCAGTAAGGAAGACACTGAAGCTTTCTTT. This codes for CASSKEDTEAFF.

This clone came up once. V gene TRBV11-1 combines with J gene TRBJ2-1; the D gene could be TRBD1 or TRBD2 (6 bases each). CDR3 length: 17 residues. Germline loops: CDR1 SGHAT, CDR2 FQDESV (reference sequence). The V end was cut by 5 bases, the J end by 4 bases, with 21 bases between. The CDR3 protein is CASSRTWDTAGYNEQFF. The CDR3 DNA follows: TGTGCCAGCAGCCGAACCTGGGACACTGCGGGGTACAATGAGCAGTTCTTC. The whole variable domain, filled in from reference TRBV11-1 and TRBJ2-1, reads EAEVAQSPRYKITEKSQAVAFWCDPISGHATLYWYRQILGQGPELLVQFQDESVVDDSQLPKDRFSAERLKGVDSTLKIQPAELGDSAMYLCASSRTWDTAGYNEQFFGPGTRLTVL.

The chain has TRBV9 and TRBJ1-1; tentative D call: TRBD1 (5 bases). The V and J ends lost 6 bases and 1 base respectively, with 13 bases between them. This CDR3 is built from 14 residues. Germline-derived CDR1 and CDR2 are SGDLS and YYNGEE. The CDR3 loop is CASTHGGGNTEAFF. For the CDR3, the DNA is TGTGCCAGCACCCACGGGGGAGGGAACACTGAAGCTTTCTTT. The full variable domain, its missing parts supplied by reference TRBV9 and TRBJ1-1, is DSGVTQTPKHLITATGQRVTLRCSPRSGDLSVYWYQQSLDQGLQFLIQYYNGEERAKGNILERFSAQQFPDLHSELNLSSLELGDSALYFCASTHGGGNTEAFFGQGTRLTVV.

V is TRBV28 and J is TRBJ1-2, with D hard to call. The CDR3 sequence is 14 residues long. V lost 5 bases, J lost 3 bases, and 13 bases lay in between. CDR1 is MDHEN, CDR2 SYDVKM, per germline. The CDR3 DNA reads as TGTGCCAGCAGTCAGATCAACGGTTACTATGGCTACACCTTC. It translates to CASSQINGYYGYTF.

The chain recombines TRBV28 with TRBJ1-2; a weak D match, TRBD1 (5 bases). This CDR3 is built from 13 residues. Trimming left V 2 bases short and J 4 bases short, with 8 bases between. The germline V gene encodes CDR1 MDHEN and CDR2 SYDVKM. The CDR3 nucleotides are TGTGCCAGCAGTTTAGGGACGGCCTATGGCTACACCTTC. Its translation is CASSLGTAYGYTF.

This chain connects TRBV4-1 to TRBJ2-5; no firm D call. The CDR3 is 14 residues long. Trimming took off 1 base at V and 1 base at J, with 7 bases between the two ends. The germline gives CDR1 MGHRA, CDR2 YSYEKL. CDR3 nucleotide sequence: TGCGCCAGCAGCCAAGTAATGGGCCAAGAGACCCAGTACTTC. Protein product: CASSQVMGQETQYF.

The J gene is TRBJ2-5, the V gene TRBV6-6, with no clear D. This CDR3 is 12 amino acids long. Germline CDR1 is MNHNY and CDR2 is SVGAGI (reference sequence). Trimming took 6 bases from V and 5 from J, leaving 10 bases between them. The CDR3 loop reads CASSPGAETQYF. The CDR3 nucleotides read TGTGCCAGCAGCCCCGGAGCGGAGACCCAGTACTTC.

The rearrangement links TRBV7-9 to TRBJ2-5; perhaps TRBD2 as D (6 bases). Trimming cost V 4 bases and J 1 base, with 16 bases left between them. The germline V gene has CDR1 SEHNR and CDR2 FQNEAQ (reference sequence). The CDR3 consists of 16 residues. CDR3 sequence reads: CASSWTTELLQETQYF. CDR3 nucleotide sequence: TGTGCCAGCAGCTGGACTACCGAGTTACTCCAAGAGACCCAGTACTTC.